This TCR beta chain derives from a study of T cell responses to AZD1222 COVID-19 vaccine (dated by TCRdb to the early 2020s). For the study in its entirety: TCR sequencing covered 233 trial participants: some 210 given two doses of AZD1222 and approximately 26 given two doses of MenACWY control vaccine. Trial participants were enrolled by age into 18-55, 56-69 and 70-plus year subgroups, with approximately 150, 28 and 58 TCR-sequenced participants respectively.

The CDR3 regions of human TCRbeta chains were subjected to immunosequencing. On the study's bioinformatics: Repertoire TCRs were matched against a reference library of SARS-CoV-2-specific TCRs generated with the MIRA antigen-specificity platform. Breadth was defined as the fraction of unique TCRs that were SARS-CoV-2-associated. Depth was defined as the fraction of total T cells that were SARS-CoV-2-associated. Using the MIRA data, each spike-specific TCR was mapped to the spike region that the TCR reacts to and placed in a CD4 or CD8 class. Log10-transformed breadth and depth values were compared by one-way ANOVA with Sidak's multiple comparisons tests. TCRdb mirrors the immuneACCESS table, restricted to in-frame sequences. Some clones are absent from its copies; in checked studies, under half trace to an unresolved V gene, and the reason for the others is unknown. Clone size and V and J calls were adopted from that table, with D and trimming inferred from the DNA. The record for this sample contains about 140,000 clones. The top ten clonotypes cover about 2% of the sample.

Its CDR3 holds 15 amino acids, cysteine through phenylalanine. Only the CDR3 DNA is retained, 45 bases long and in frame from the first base. According to the germline V gene, CDR1 reads SGDLS and CDR2 reads YYNGEE. V was cut back by 2 bases and J by 0 bases, leaving a gap of 9 bases between them. Broad study findings and their caveats: CD4 TCRs associated with the vaccine covered the entire spike protein, and the dominant responses were in regions 160-218 and 743-854. Most participants were white British and females outnumbered males, and the authors suggested that clonal diversity may have been underestimated. The 56-69-year group was small, and its depth increase did not reach significance, likely because of low power. Reportedly, almost half of the unique spike-specific TCRs recognized epitopes lying outside the regions that are mutated in the B.1.351 and B.1.1.7 variants. Because no day 14 peak-response samples were available, the repertoires could be characterized only after the peak T cell response. Spike-specific TCR breadth and depth rose significantly after two AZD1222 doses compared with day 0 and with MenACWY recipients. Conclusions about previously exposed vaccinees were limited because only a handful of AZD1222 recipients were SARS-CoV-2 seropositive at baseline.

On this clone itself: Its antigen is still unknown.

The sample's time point label is to be understood as: baseline before first vaccination. The vaccinee samples were drawn from two UK trials, COV001 and COV002, one of which was a single-blind randomized controlled phase 2/3 trial testing AZD1222 (ChAdOx1 nCoV-19) in healthy adults. For TCRbeta chain sequencing, PBMC samples from trial participants were taken at day 0 and at day 28 after the second dose. Recombination linked TRBV9 to TRBJ1-3; a tentative D match to TRBD1 spans 5 bases. The sequenced sample consisted of peripheral blood. The source of this sequence is an adult in good health. The DNA reads as follows: TGTGCCAGCAGCGTGGGACCAGACTCTGGAAACACCATATATTTT. The translation is CASSVGPDSGNTIYF.